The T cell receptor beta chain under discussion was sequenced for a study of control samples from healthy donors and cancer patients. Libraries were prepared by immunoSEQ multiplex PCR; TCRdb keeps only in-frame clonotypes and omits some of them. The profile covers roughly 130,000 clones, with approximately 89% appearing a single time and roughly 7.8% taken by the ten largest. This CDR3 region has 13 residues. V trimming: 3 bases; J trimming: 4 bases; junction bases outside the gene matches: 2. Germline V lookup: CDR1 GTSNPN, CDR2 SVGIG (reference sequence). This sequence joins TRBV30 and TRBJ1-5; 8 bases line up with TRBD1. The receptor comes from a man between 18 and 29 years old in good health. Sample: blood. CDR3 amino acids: CAWRTGVNQPQHF. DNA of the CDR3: TGTGCCTGGAGGACAGGGGTGAATCAGCCCCAGCATTTT.